A selection of T cell receptor beta chains follows, all from one sample in a study of blood T cell repertoires in COVID-19. Assay: immunoSEQ multiplex PCR; the TCRdb copy retains only in-frame clones and omits some. This repertoire shows some 80,000 clones, roughly 73% found once; its top ten account for 8.5% to 10%. The sample was peripheral blood. All receptors come from a human donor in a cohort sampled during active COVID-19. Each CDR3 is given with its conserved first and last residue. D genes are given only for firm matches. Clone size is not always given. Where it is, it says once, few, many or a class for expanded clones.

>NA|NA|TRBV30|TRBJ1-5
TGTGCCTGGAGTGTACAGGAGAATCAGCCCCAGCATTTT
CAWSVQENQPQHF
>NA|NA|TRBV18|TRBJ2-3
TGTGCCAGCTCACCAATATGGCGGGCCCAACACACAGATACGCAGTATTTT
CASSPIWRAQHTDTQYF
>TRBD1|NA|TRBV28|TRBJ1-1
TGTGCCAGCAGGTACGGGACAGGGAACACTGAAGCTTTCTTT
CASRYGTGNTEAFF
>NA|NA|TRBV11-2|TRBJ2-6
TGTGCCAGCAGCTTCCTCTCTGGGGCCAACGTCCTGACTTTC
CASSFLSGANVLTF
>NA|NA|TRBV9|TRBJ1-1
TGTGCCAGCACCCGGGACATTTTGAACACTGAAGCTTTCTTT
CASTRDILNTEAFF
>NA|NA|TRBV7-2|TRBJ2-7
TGTGCCAGCAGCTACAGGACCTCCTACGAGCAGTACTTC
CASSYRTSYEQYF
>NA|NA|TRBV19|TRBJ1-5
TGTGCCAGTAGTATCAATCCAGGGTTTAGCAATCAGCCCCAGCATTTT
CASSINPGFSNQPQHF
>TRBD1|NA|TRBV5-1|TRBJ2-7
TGCGCCAGCAGCTTGCTGGACAGGCTCCACGAGCAGTACTTC
CASSLLDRLHEQYF
>TRBD1|NA|TRBV12-3/TRBV12-4|TRBJ1-4
TGTGCCAGCAGTGGGACAGCTGAAAAACTGTTTTTT
CASSGTAEKLFF
>NA|NA|TRBV9|TRBJ1-2
TGTGCCAGCAGCGACCGGCTCACAGGGCTCTCCTATGGCTACACCTTC
CASSDRLTGLSYGYTF
>NA|once|TRBV7-2|TRBJ1-2
TGTGCCAGCAGCTTAGCGGGGACTCCCCCTTGGGGCTACACCTTC
CASSLAGTPPWGYTF
>NA|NA|TRBV10-3|TRBJ2-7
TGTGCCATCAGTGATGGGGCTAGCGCAGCCTACGAGCAGTACTTC
CAISDGASAAYEQYF
>TRBD2|NA|TRBV7-9|TRBJ2-5
TGTGCCAGCAGCTTAGCTAGCGGGGGCCTCTACCAAGAGACCCAGTACTTC
CASSLASGGLYQETQYF
>NA|NA|TRBV5-1|TRBJ1-1
TGCGCCAGCAGCTCCGGGACTGAGGGGACTGAAGCTTTCTTT
CASSSGTEGTEAFF
>TRBD1|NA|TRBV19|TRBJ2-7
TGTGCCAGTTCCTACTCCGGGACAGGAGTCTCCTACGAGCAGTACTTC
CASSYSGTGVSYEQYF
>TRBD1|NA|TRBV7-2|TRBJ2-1
TGTGCCAGCAGCTTATATGGGGACAGGGGGCCTTACAATGAGCAGTTCTTC
CASSLYGDRGPYNEQFF
>NA|NA|TRBV2|TRBJ1-5
TGTGCCAGCACCCTAGGAGCAGGGTTAGGTCAGCCCCAGCATTTT
CASTLGAGLGQPQHF
>TRBD1|NA|TRBV5-5|TRBJ2-3
TGTGCCAGCACCTATAGTCTCCGGACAGGGGCAGATACGCAGTATTTT
CASTYSLRTGADTQYF
>NA|NA|TRBV6-5|TRBJ1-5
TGTGCCAGCAGTTACTCGCGCGGGGGATGGGGGCCCCAGCATTTT
CASSYSRGGWGPQHF
>NA|few|TRBV19|TRBJ2-7
TGTGCCAGTAGTGGATGGAGAGGGGAGCAGTACTTC
CASSGWRGEQYF
>TRBD1|NA|TRBV7-9|TRBJ2-1
TGTGCCAGCAGCTTAGGACAGGGTTTCGAGGCGTTCTTC
CASSLGQGFEAFF
>TRBD1|few|TRBV6-5|TRBJ1-1
TGTGCCAGCAGGGATCGGGACAGGGTGAACACTGAAGCTTTCTTT
CASRDRDRVNTEAFF
>TRBD1|NA|TRBV5-1|TRBJ2-7
TGCGCCAGCAGCGACGGACAGGGAAGAGAGCAGTACTTC
CASSDGQGREQYF
>NA|few|TRBV6-5|TRBJ2-7
TGTGCCAGCAGTCTGACAGCCTTCTCCTACGAGCAGTACTTC
CASSLTAFSYEQYF
>NA|NA|TRBV4-1|TRBJ2-3
TGCGCCAGCAGCCGGGGACTGCCAGTTACGCAGTATTTT
CASSRGLPVTQYF
>NA|NA|TRBV14|TRBJ1-6
TGTGCCAGCAGCCAAACGGGGAGCGAAAATTCACCCCTCCACTTT
CASSQTGSENSPLHF
>TRBD1|NA|TRBV7-2|TRBJ2-7
TGTGCCAGCAGCTTATCGACAGGGGCGAACGAGCAGTACTTC
CASSLSTGANEQYF
>TRBD1|NA|TRBV18|TRBJ2-1
TGTGCCAGCTCACCAACAGGGGGCGGCAATGAGCAGTTCTTC
CASSPTGGGNEQFF
>TRBD1|NA|TRBV5-1|TRBJ1-4
TGCGCCAGCAGTGGACAGGGGGGCGTAATAGAAAAACTGTTTTTT
CASSGQGGVIEKLFF
>NA|NA|TRBV12-3/TRBV12-4|TRBJ2-3
TGTGCCAGCAGTTGGCAGGGAACAGATACGCAGTATTTT
CASSWQGTDTQYF
>NA|once|TRBV18|TRBJ1-2
TGTGCCAGCTCAAATTCGAGGGAGGGCTATGGCTACACCTTC
CASSNSREGYGYTF
>TRBD2|few|TRBV11-3|TRBJ2-3
TGTGCCAGCAGTCGTGGACTAGCGGGGTTAAAAGATACGCAGTATTTT
CASSRGLAGLKDTQYF
>NA|NA|TRBV11-3|TRBJ1-1
TGTGCCAGCAGCTCACGAATGGGGGGCACTGAAGCTTTCTTT
CASSSRMGGTEAFF
>NA|NA|TRBV9|TRBJ2-5
TGTGCCAGCAGCCTTAGCGTTCTCGAGACCCAGTACTTC
CASSLSVLETQYF
>TRBD2|NA|TRBV5-3|TRBJ2-2
TGTGCCAGAAGCTTCGGGAGGGAGGGGACCGGGGAGCTGTTTTTT
CARSFGREGTGELFF
>TRBD1|NA|TRBV15|TRBJ1-1
TGTGCCACCAGCAGAGGTGGGACAGGGGCGATGAACACTGAAGCTTTCTTT
CATSRGGTGAMNTEAFF
>TRBD2|NA|TRBV4-1|TRBJ2-5
TGCGCCAGCAGCCAAGATGTGAGGACTAGCGGGGGGGCCCAGGAGACCCAGTACTTC
CASSQDVRTSGGAQETQYF
>TRBD2|NA|TRBV6-5|TRBJ2-5
TGTGCCAGCAGTCGACTAGCGGGGAGGGAGACCCAGTACTTC
CASSRLAGRETQYF
>TRBD1|few|TRBV2|TRBJ1-2
TGTGCCAGCAGCACCGCAGGGGGCAACGGCTACACCTTC
CASSTAGGNGYTF
>NA|NA|TRBV15|TRBJ1-1
TGTGCCACCAGCAGAGATCACGCGGACAGCGAAGCTTTCTTT
CATSRDHADSEAFF
>NA|NA|TRBV19|TRBJ2-3
TGTGCCAGTAGTAATTCTCGGGGAGATACGCAGTATTTT
CASSNSRGDTQYF
>NA|once|TRBV6-6|TRBJ2-3
TGTGCCAGCAGTTACCGCACGTCGGGGACAGATACGCAGTATTTT
CASSYRTSGTDTQYF
>NA|NA|TRBV15|TRBJ2-7
TGTGCCACCAGCACCCGCGGGGCGTCTGACGAGCAGTACTTC
CATSTRGASDEQYF
>TRBD1|NA|TRBV27|TRBJ1-5
TGTGCCAGCAGTTTAGGGAAGACAGGGAATCAGCCCCAGCATTTT
CASSLGKTGNQPQHF
>NA|NA|TRBV5-3|TRBJ1-4
TGTGCCAGAAGCTCGGACGGACAGAGTAATGAAAAACTGTTTTTT
CARSSDGQSNEKLFF
>NA|once|TRBV7-8|TRBJ1-2
TGTGCCAGCAGCCTGACGGCAGGGCTCTATGGCTACACCTTC
CASSLTAGLYGYTF
>TRBD1|once|TRBV5-1|TRBJ1-5
TGCGCCAGCAGCCCTGGGACAGGGCAAAATCAGCCCCAGCATTTT
CASSPGTGQNQPQHF
>TRBD2|NA|TRBV9|TRBJ2-3
TGTGCCAGCAGCGGTGGAGGTAGCGGGGGGCTAGTGGATACGCAGTATTTT
CASSGGGSGGLVDTQYF
>NA|NA|TRBV5-1|TRBJ1-1
TGCGCCAGCAAAATTGGCGCAGGGGACACTGAAGCTTTCTTT
CASKIGAGDTEAFF
>TRBD1|once|TRBV6-5|TRBJ1-5
TGTGCCAGCAGAGTTAACAGGGGAAGCAATCAGCCCCAGCATTTT
CASRVNRGSNQPQHF
>TRBD1|NA|TRBV11-3|TRBJ1-5
TGTGCCAGCAGCTTTCCGGGACAGGGGTTCAATCAGCCCCAGCATTTT
CASSFPGQGFNQPQHF